This TCR beta chain was obtained from a study of T cells in Graves' hyperthyroidism and ophthalmopathy. The TCR beta CDR3 regions underwent amplification using RNA transcripts as the source. Using the HTBI primer set, a first-round RT-PCR was run on the TCR CDR3. TCRdb re-derived calls from the multiplex PCR reads in MiXCR, one entry per CDR3 protein. Of about 600,000 distinct CDR3 sequences detected, about a sixth appear once; the ten largest clones hold 2.5% to 4%. The authors took PBMCs from 10 ml fresh peripheral blood. The CDR3 has 14 residues. Trimming removed 3 bases from V and 4 bases from J; junction bases left unmatched: 5. Germline V CDR1 and CDR2: SGHRS, YFSETQ. There are many counts of this clonotype.

V is TRBV5-1 and J is TRBJ2-5; 8 bases align to TRBD2. This clonotype was sampled from a woman between 40 and 50 years old with Graves' ophthalmopathy. Source material: blood. This CDR3 reads CASSSGRAGETQYF. The CDR3 DNA reads TGCGCCAGCAGCTCCGGGAGGGCCGGAGAGACCCAGTACTTC.